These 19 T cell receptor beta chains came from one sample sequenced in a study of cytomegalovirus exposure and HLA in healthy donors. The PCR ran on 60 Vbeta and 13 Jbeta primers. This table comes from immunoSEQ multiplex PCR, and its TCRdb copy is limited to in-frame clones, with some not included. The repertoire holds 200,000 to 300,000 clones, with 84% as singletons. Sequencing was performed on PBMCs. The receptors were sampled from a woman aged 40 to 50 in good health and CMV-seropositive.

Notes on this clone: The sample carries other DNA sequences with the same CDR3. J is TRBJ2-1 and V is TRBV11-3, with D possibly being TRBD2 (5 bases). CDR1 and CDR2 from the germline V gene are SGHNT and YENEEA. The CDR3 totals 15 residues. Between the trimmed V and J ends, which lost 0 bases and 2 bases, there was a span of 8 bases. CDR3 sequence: CASSLEPGTYNEQFF. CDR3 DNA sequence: TGTGCCAGCAGCTTAGAGCCCGGGACCTACAATGAGCAGTTCTTC. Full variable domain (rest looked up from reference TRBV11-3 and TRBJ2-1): EAGVVQSPRYKIIEKKQPVAFWCNPISGHNTLYWYLQNLGQGPELLIRYENEEAVDDSQLPKDRFSAERLKGVDSTLKIQPAELGDSAVYLCASSLEPGTYNEQFFGPGTRLTVL.

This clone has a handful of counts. The CDR3 nucleotides are TGTGCCAGCAGCTTAGATGGACTAGCGGGAAGGGAGCAGTTCTTC. This translates into CASSLDGLAGREQFF. V is TRBV11-3 and J is TRBJ2-1; 12 bases align to TRBD2. Unmatched junction bases numbered 4, after V lost 0 bases and J lost 10 bases. This CDR3 is built from 15 residues. Germline CDR1 SGHNT, CDR2 YENEEA. Variable domain in full (rest from reference TRBV11-3 and TRBJ2-1): EAGVVQSPRYKIIEKKQPVAFWCNPISGHNTLYWYLQNLGQGPELLIRYENEEAVDDSQLPKDRFSAERLKGVDSTLKIQPAELGDSAVYLCASSLDGLAGREQFFGPGTRLTVL.

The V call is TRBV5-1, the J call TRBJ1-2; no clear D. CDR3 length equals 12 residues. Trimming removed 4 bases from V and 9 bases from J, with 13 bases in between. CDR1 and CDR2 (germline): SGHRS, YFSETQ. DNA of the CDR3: TGCGCCAGCAGCCCCGACAACTCCCGCTACACCTTC. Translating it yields CASSPDNSRYTF.

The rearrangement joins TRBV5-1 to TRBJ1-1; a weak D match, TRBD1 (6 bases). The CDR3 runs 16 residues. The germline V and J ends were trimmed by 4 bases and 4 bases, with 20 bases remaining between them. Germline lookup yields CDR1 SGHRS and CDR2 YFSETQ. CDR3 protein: CASSPSPQGGSTEAFF. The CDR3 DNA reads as TGCGCCAGCAGCCCCAGCCCACAGGGCGGAAGCACTGAAGCTTTCTTT.

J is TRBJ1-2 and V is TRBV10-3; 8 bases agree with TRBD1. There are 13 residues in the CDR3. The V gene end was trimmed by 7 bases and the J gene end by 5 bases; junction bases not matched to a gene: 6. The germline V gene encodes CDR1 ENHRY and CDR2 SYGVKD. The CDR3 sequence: CAITGQGWYGYTF. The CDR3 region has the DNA TGTGCCATCACTGGACAGGGCTGGTATGGCTACACCTTC.

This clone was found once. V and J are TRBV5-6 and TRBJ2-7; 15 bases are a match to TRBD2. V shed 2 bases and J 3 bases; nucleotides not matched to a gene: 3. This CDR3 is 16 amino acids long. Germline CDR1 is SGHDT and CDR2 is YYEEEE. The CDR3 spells CASSLQGLAGGYEQYF. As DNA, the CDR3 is TGTGCCAGCAGCTTACAGGGACTAGCGGGGGGCTACGAGCAGTACTTC.

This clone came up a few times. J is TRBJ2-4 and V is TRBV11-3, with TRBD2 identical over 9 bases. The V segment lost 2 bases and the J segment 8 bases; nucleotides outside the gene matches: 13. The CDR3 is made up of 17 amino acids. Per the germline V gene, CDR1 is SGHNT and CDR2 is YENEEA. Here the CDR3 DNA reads TGTGCCAGCAGCTTAATTCGCGGGAGGGGCGGGTTCCACATTCAGTACTTC. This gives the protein CASSLIRGRGGFHIQYF.

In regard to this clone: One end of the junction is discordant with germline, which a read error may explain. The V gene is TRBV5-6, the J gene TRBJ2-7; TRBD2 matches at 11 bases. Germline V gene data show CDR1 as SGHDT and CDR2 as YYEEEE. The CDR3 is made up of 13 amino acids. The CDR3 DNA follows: TGTGCCAGCAGCTTGGGAACAGGGACTAGCGGCACCTTC. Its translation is CASSLGTGTSGTF.

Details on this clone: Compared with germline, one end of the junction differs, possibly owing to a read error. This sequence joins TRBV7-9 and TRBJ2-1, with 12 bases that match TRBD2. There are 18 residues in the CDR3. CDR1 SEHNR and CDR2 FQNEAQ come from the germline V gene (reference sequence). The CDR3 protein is CSSSLGATSGSVDNEQFF. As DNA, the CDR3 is TGTTCCAGCAGCTTAGGGGCGACTAGCGGGAGTGTCGACAATGAGCAGTTCTTC.

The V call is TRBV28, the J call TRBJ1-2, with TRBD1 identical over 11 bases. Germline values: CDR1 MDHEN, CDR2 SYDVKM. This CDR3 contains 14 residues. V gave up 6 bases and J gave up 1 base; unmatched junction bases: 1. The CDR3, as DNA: TGTGCCAGCAGGGGGACAGGGGGTAACTATGGCTACACCTTC. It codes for CASRGTGGNYGYTF.

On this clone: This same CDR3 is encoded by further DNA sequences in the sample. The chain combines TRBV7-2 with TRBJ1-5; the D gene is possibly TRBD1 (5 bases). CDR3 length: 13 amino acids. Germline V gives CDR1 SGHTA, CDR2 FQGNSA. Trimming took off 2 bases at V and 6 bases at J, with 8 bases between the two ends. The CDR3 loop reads CASSLQGGQPQHF. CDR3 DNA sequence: TGTGCCAGCAGCTTACAGGGCGGTCAGCCCCAGCATTTT.

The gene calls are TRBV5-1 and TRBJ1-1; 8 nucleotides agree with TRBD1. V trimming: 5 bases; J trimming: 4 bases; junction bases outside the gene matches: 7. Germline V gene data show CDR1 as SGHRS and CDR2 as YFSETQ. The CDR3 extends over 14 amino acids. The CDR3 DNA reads TGCGCCAGCAGGACAGGGGCCGGGGGCACTGAAGCTTTCTTT. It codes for CASRTGAGGTEAFF.

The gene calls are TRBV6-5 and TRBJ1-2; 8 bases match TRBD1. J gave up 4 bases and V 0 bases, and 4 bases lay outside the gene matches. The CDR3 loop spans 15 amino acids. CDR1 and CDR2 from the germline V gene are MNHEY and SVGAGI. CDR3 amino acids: CASSYSDREGYGYTF. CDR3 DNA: TGTGCCAGCAGTTACTCGGACAGGGAAGGCTATGGCTACACCTTC.

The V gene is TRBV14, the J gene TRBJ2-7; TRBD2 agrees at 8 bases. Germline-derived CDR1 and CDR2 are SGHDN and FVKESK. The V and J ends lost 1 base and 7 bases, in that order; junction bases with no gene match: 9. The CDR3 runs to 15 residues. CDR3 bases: TGTGCCAGCAGCCAAGCCGCGAGCGGGAGAGGGGAGCAGTACTTC. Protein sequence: CASSQAASGRGEQYF.

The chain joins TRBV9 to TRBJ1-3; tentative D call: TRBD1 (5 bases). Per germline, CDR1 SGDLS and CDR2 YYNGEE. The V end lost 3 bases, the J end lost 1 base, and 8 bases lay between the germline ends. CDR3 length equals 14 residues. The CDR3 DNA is TGTGCCAGCAGCGAAACAGGTTCTGGAAACACCATATATTTT. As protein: CASSETGSGNTIYF.

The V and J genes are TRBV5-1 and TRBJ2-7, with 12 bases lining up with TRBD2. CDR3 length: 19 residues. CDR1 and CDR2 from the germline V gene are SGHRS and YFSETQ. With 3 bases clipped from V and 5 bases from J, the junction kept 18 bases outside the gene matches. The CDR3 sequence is CASSSASLTSGSEGNEQYF. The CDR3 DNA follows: TGCGCCAGCAGCTCCGCCTCATTGACTAGCGGGAGCGAGGGCAACGAGCAGTACTTC.

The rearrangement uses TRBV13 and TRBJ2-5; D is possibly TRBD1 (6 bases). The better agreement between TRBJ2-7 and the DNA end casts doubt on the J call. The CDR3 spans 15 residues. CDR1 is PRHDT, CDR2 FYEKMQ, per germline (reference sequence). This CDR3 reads CASSVLSGDPYEQYF. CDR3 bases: TGTGCCAGCAGCGTGCTTTCAGGGGATCCCTACGAGCAGTACTTC.

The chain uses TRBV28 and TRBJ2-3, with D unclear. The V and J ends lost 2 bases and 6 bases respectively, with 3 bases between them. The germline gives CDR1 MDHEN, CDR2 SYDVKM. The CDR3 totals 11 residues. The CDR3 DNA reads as TGTGCCAGCAGTTTAGCGGATACGCAGTATTTT. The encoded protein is CASSLADTQYF.

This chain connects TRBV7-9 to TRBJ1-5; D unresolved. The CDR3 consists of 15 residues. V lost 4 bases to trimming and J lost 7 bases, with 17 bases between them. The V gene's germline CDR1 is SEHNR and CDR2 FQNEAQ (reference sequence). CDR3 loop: CASSSQREFGQPQHF. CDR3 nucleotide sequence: TGTGCCAGCAGCTCACAACGGGAATTCGGACAGCCCCAGCATTTT. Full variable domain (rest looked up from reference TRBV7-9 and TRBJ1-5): DTGVSQNPRHKITKRGQNVTFRCDPISEHNRLYWYRQTLGQGPEFLTYFQNEAQLEKSRLLSDRFSAERPKGSFSTLEIQRTEQGDSAMYLCASSSQREFGQPQHFGDGTRLSIL.